A selection of T cell receptor beta chains follows, all from one sample in a study of blood T cells in healthy people across ages. MiXCR, applied by TCRdb to the 5' RACE reads, yields one record per CDR3 protein. This table has around 400,000 distinct CDR3 sequences, about half appearing once. The specimen sequenced was blood. The receptors derive from a man aged 60 to 69 in good health. The CDR3 runs from the conserved cysteine through the conserved F or W. D genes are given only for firm matches. Where a row states a size, it is once, few, many or the class of an expanded clone; other rows omit it.

abundance	v_gene	j_gene	d_gene	CDR3aa	CDR3nt
NA	TRBV5-1	TRBJ2-2	NA	CASSLNGLATRTGELFF	TGCGCCAGCAGCTTGAACGGGCTAGCGACTCGCACCGGGGAGCTGTTTTTT
once	TRBV27	TRBJ2-1	TRBD2	CASGGLAGDDEQFF	TGTGCCAGCGGGGGGCTAGCGGGAGATGATGAGCAGTTCTTC
NA	TRBV5-1	TRBJ2-1	TRBD1	CASSPGTVEDEQFF	TGCGCCAGCAGCCCCGGGACAGTTGAAGATGAGCAGTTCTTC
NA	TRBV7-9	TRBJ2-7	TRBD1	CWSSQGDRLFYYEQYF	TGTTGGAGCAGCCAAGGGGACAGGCTTTTTTACTACGAGCAGTACTTC
once	TRBV30	TRBJ2-6	NA	CAWWGLGSGANVLTF	TGTGCCTGGTGGGGTTTGGGCTCTGGGGCCAACGTCCTGACTTTC
NA	TRBV6-1	TRBJ2-1	NA	CASSESGAKYNEQFF	TGTGCCAGCAGTGAGTCGGGGGCCAAATACAATGAGCAGTTCTTC
few	TRBV2	TRBJ1-1	TRBD1	CASRTDRLGTEAFF	TGTGCCAGCAGGACGGACAGGTTGGGAACTGAAGCTTTCTTT
NA	TRBV2	TRBJ2-3	NA	CASSGGGASTDTQYF	TGTGCCAGCAGTGGAGGCGGGGCTAGCACAGATACGCAGTATTTT
NA	TRBV6-5	TRBJ2-2	TRBD2	CASSWGLAGINTGELFF	TGTGCCAGCAGTTGGGGACTAGCGGGAATTAACACCGGGGAGCTGTTTTTT
few	TRBV7-2	TRBJ2-5	NA	CASSFTAGTQYF	TGTGCCAGCAGCTTTACGGCCGGGACCCAGTACTTC
NA	TRBV20-1	TRBJ1-2	NA	CSASSVSGANYGYTF	TGCAGTGCTAGTTCGGTGTCCGGGGCTAACTATGGCTACACCTTC
NA	TRBV7-2	TRBJ2-3	NA	CASSLGAYTDTQYF	TGTGCCAGCAGCTTAGGGGCCTACACAGATACGCAGTATTTT
NA	TRBV7-2	TRBJ2-2	TRBD1	CASSPTGAGELFF	TGTGCCAGCAGTCCGACAGGGGCCGGGGAGCTGTTTTTT
NA	TRBV29-1	TRBJ2-7	NA	CSVGTFYEQYF	TGCAGCGTTGGGACTTTCTACGAGCAGTACTTC
few	TRBV6-5	TRBJ2-7	NA	CASSYSSRNRYYEQYF	TGTGCCAGCAGTTACTCGAGTAGGAACAGATACTACGAGCAGTACTTC
few	TRBV5-1	TRBJ2-7	NA	CASSLDTPGSSYEQYF	TGCGCCAGCAGCTTGGATACCCCGGGAAGCTCCTACGAGCAGTACTTC
NA	TRBV7-2	TRBJ1-5	NA	CASSSKSGSNQPQHF	TGTGCCAGCAGTTCAAAGTCGGGTAGCAATCAGCCCCAGCATTTT
NA	TRBV28	TRBJ2-5	NA	CASSQRRERLSQYF	TGTGCCAGCAGTCAGCGACGCGAAAGGTTGTCCCAGTACTTC
NA	TRBV5-1	TRBJ2-1	TRBD2	CASSLAGRGGLNEQFF	TGCGCCAGCAGCTTGGCCGGTCGCGGGGGGCTGAATGAGCAGTTCTTC
NA	TRBV29-1	TRBJ2-3	NA	CSVRSTDTQYF	TGCAGCGTCAGAAGCACAGATACGCAGTATTTT
many	TRBV7-6	TRBJ2-5	NA	CASSLGAAGNTGSQYF	TGTGCCAGCAGCTTAGGCGCGGCAGGGAATACGGGGTCCCAGTACTTC
NA	TRBV29-1	TRBJ1-4	TRBD1	CSVKNRGSNEKLFF	TGCAGCGTCAAAAACAGGGGTTCTAATGAAAAACTGTTTTTT
NA	TRBV6-1	TRBJ1-1	NA	CASSESPANTEAFF	TGTGCCAGCAGTGAATCCCCAGCGAACACTGAAGCTTTCTTT
NA	TRBV6-1	TRBJ2-7	TRBD2	CASSEWGREAAYEQYF	TGTGCCAGCAGCGAATGGGGGCGGGAGGCTGCCTACGAGCAGTACTTC
NA	TRBV29-1	TRBJ1-5	NA	CSVRKAPGNQPQHF	TGCAGCGTCCGAAAAGCCCCTGGCAATCAGCCCCAGCATTTT
NA	TRBV7-2	TRBJ2-2	NA	CASRTDFNTGELFF	TGTGCCAGCAGAACGGACTTCAACACCGGGGAGCTGTTTTTT
NA	TRBV5-1	TRBJ1-4	NA	CASSLTGQREKLFF	TGCGCCAGCAGCTTAACAGGGCAGAGGGAAAAACTGTTTTTT
NA	TRBV20-1	TRBJ1-5	TRBD1	CSARRSTGERHF	TGCAGTGCTAGGCGATCGACAGGGGAAAGGCATTTT
NA	TRBV6-1	TRBJ2-7	NA	CASNYEQYF	TGTGCCAGCAACTACGAGCAGTACTTC
NA	TRBV30	TRBJ2-7	NA	CAWMGHRSGEQYF	TGTGCCTGGATGGGGCACAGGTCTGGCGAGCAGTACTTC
NA	TRBV6-4	TRBJ2-3	NA	CASSRTSGDTQYF	TGTGCCAGCAGTCGGACCTCTGGGGATACGCAGTATTTT
many	TRBV7-2	TRBJ2-7	NA	CASSRGGLASYEQYF	TGTGCCAGCAGCCGAGGGGGGCTCGCCTCCTACGAGCAGTACTTC
NA	TRBV12-3/TRBV12-4	TRBJ1-2	TRBD1	CASSFKAGGTNYGYTF	TGTGCCAGCAGTTTTAAGGCAGGGGGAACCAACTATGGCTACACCTTC
few	TRBV9	TRBJ2-3	NA	CASSVEAGRTQYF	TGTGCCAGCAGCGTAGAGGCGGGCCGTACGCAGTATTTT
NA	TRBV4-1	TRBJ2-7	TRBD2	CASSRSASGYNEQYF	TGCGCCAGCAGCCGGTCGGCTAGCGGATACAATGAGCAGTACTTC
few	TRBV27	TRBJ2-7	NA	CASSLSRATSYEQYF	TGTGCCAGCAGTTTAAGCAGGGCGACCTCCTACGAGCAGTACTTC
NA	TRBV5-1	TRBJ2-3	NA	CASSLVVTRVTDTQYF	TGCGCCAGCAGCTTGGTTGTGACGAGGGTCACAGATACGCAGTATTTT
NA	TRBV6-1	TRBJ2-3	NA	CASSAALGSTDTQYF	TGTGCCAGCAGTGCCGCGCTTGGAAGCACAGATACGCAGTATTTT
few	TRBV6-5	TRBJ1-2	TRBD1	CASRQGTATLSYTF	TGTGCCAGCAGGCAGGGGACAGCCACCCTGAGCTACACCTTC